A selection of T cell receptor beta chains follows, all from one sample in a study of neoadjuvant anti-PD-1 for oral cavity cancer. Libraries were prepared by immunoSEQ multiplex PCR; TCRdb keeps only in-frame clonotypes and omits some of them. The sample contains around 67,000 clones, roughly 90% of which appear only once. The sequencing used PBMCs, collected after nivolumab (anti-PD-1) treatment. These receptors were obtained from a person aged 35-79 years with oral cavity squamous cell carcinoma. Each CDR3 is given with its conserved first and last residue. The order of the fields is V gene, D gene, J gene, clone size, CDR3 protein, CDR3 DNA. D genes are given only for firm matches. Part of the rows lack a size; the others show once, few, many or a class for expanded clones.

>TRBV19|TRBD2|TRBJ2-1|NA
CASSPTSAPVLEQFF
TGTGCCAGTAGTCCCACTAGCGCACCCGTATTAGAGCAGTTCTTC
>TRBV14|NA|TRBJ2-2|few
CASSPLEGGGSNTGELFF
TGTGCCAGCAGCCCGCTAGAGGGTGGGGGATCGAACACCGGGGAGCTGTTTTTT
>TRBV6-6|NA|TRBJ1-5|NA
CASRPRVGGGQPQHF
TGTGCCAGCAGGCCAAGGGTCGGGGGCGGTCAGCCCCAGCATTTT
>TRBV18|NA|TRBJ1-2|NA
CASSPSAQSRGYGYTF
TGTGCCAGCTCACCATCGGCCCAGTCGAGGGGCTATGGCTACACCTTC
>TRBV29-1|TRBD1|TRBJ1-1|few
CSARRDSKNTEAFF
TGCAGCGCAAGAAGGGACAGCAAGAACACTGAAGCTTTCTTT
>TRBV5-4|NA|TRBJ1-2|few
CASSRVPQGKENYGYTF
TGTGCCAGCAGCCGAGTCCCGCAGGGTAAGGAGAACTATGGCTACACCTTC
>TRBV19|NA|TRBJ1-1|once
CASSIGKTEAFF
TGTGCCAGTAGTATTGGTAAGACTGAAGCTTTCTTT
>TRBV7-3|NA|TRBJ2-2|NA
CASSSSGLAILPGELFF
TGTGCCAGCAGCTCCTCCGGACTGGCGATCTTGCCCGGGGAGCTGTTTTTT
>TRBV5-1|TRBD1|TRBJ2-5|NA
CASSLGGTGARETQYF
TGCGCCAGCAGCTTGGGGGGCACAGGGGCCAGGGAGACCCAGTACTTC
>TRBV7-9|TRBD1|TRBJ2-2|NA
CASRYGTASGELFF
TGTGCCAGCAGATACGGGACAGCCTCCGGGGAGCTGTTTTTT
>TRBV30|NA|TRBJ2-2|NA
CAWSLTLKTPGELFF
TGTGCCTGGAGTCTCACACTGAAAACCCCCGGGGAGCTGTTTTTT
>TRBV30|TRBD1|TRBJ2-3|NA
CAWGKTGGRIDTQYF
TGTGCCTGGGGTAAGACAGGGGGCAGGATAGATACGCAGTATTTT